This T cell receptor beta chain was obtained from a study of shared clonotypes between healthy human individuals. The protocol was immunoSEQ multiplex PCR, while the TCRdb copy is restricted to in-frame clones and leaves out a portion. The table lists hundreds of thousands of clones, about 95% of them singletons, with about 0.064% in the top ten. Germline CDR1 and CDR2: SGHAT and FQNNGV. The CDR3 covers 15 residues. The V and J ends lost 7 bases and 8 bases respectively, with 22 bases between them. J is TRBJ2-3 and V is TRBV11-2; D is tentatively TRBD1 or TRBD2 (5 bases each). Sequencing was performed on naive CD4+ T cells sorted from blood. Subset defined: CD45RA+ positively selected. This clonotype originated in a woman under 40 in good health. CDR3 region: CASTAGTSSVGTQYF. The CDR3 DNA reads TGTGCCAGCACGGCCGGGACCTCCTCGGTGGGTACGCAGTATTTT.